This T cell receptor beta chain was sequenced in a study of OX40 agonist ivuxolimab in advanced cancers. Study outcomes and limitations: In the 0.1 to 3.0 mg/kg range, CD4+ and CD8+ blood T cells had expanded clonally by week 6.

With regard to this clone: The antigen remains undetermined.

Libraries were prepared by immunoSEQ multiplex PCR; TCRdb keeps only in-frame clonotypes and omits some of them. Of about 68,000 clones in the sample, 88% were seen once. This CDR3 spans 13 amino acids. The germline CDR1 and CDR2 sequences are PRHDT and FYEKMQ (reference sequence). The ends lost 4 bases at V and 4 bases at J; junction bases unmatched: 4. The specimen comprised CD4+ or CD8+ T cells sorted from blood, sampled in a trial of the OX40 agonist ivuxolimab. This TCR derives from an adult with an advanced solid tumor such as melanoma, head and neck, liver or kidney cancer. The V gene is TRBV13, the J gene TRBJ2-7; 7 bases fit TRBD1. In nucleotides, the CDR3 is TGTGCCAGCAGCTCGGGACAGTTTTACGAGCAGTACTTC. It translates to CASSSGQFYEQYF. The whole variable domain, filled in from reference TRBV13 and TRBJ2-7, reads AAGVIQSPRHLIKEKRETATLKCYPIPRHDTVYWYQQGPGQDPQFLISFYEKMQSDKGSIPDRFSAQQFSDYHSELNMSSLELGDSALYFCASSSGQFYEQYFGPGTRLTVT.